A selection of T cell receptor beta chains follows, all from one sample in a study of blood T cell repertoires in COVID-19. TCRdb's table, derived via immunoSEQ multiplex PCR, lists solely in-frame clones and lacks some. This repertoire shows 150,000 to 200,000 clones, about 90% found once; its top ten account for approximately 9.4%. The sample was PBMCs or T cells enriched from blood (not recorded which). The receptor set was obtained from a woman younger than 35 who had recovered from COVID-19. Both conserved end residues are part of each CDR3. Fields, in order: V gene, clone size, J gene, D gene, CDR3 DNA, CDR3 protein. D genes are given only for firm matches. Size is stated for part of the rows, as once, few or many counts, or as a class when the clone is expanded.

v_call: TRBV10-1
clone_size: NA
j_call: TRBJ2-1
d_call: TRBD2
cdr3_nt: TGCGCCACCCTAGCATGGTCCGGGACTAGCGGGGGGGCGTCCAATGAGCAGTTCTTC
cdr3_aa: CATLAWSGTSGGASNEQFF

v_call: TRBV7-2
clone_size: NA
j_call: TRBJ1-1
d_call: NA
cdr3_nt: TGTGCCAGCAGCCAATTTCATGGCGACAGCACTGAAGCTTTCTTT
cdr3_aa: CASSQFHGDSTEAFF

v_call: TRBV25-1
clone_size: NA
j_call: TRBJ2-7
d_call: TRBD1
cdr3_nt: TGTGCCAGCAGTGAGACAGGGGGGCTTTCCTACGAGCAGTACTTC
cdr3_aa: CASSETGGLSYEQYF

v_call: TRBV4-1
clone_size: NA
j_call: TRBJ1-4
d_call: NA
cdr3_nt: TGCGCCAGCAGCCAAGTGTCCGAGGCTCGTGAAAAACTGTTTTTT
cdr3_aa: CASSQVSEAREKLFF

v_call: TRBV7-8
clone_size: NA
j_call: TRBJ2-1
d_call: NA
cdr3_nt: TGTGCCAGCAGCTTAGTAGCTCCCTCCTACAATGAGCAGTTCTTC
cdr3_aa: CASSLVAPSYNEQFF

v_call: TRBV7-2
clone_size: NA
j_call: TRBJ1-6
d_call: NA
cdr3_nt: TGTGCCAGCAGCTCACCGACAGTACCGAGCTCCTATAATTCACCCCTCCACTTT
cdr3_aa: CASSSPTVPSSYNSPLHF

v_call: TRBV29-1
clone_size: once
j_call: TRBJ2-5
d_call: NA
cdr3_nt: TGCAGCGGACGCTCCGGGACATTGGAGACCCAGTACTTC
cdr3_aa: CSGRSGTLETQYF

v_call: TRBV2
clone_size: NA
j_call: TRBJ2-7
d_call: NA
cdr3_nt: TGTGCCAGCAGTGAACAAGGGGATAGAAGGCACGAGCAGTACTTC
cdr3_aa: CASSEQGDRRHEQYF

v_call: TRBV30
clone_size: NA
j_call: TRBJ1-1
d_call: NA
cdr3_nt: TGTGCCTGGAGTCTTGGGGCCAGGAACACTGAAGCTTTCTTT
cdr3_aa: CAWSLGARNTEAFF

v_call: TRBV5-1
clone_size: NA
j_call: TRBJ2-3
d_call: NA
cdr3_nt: TGCGCCAGCAGCTTGGAACTCGGGAGAGCAACAGATACGCAGTATTTT
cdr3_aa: CASSLELGRATDTQYF

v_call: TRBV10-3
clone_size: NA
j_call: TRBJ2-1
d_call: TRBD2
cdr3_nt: TGTGCCATCAGTGAGTCCCCCGCTAGCGGATTATACAATGAGCAGTTCTTC
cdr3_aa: CAISESPASGLYNEQFF

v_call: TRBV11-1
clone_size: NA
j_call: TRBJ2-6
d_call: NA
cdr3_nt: TGTGCCAGCAGCTTGAGTCTTGGGGCCAACGTCCTGACTTTC
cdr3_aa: CASSLSLGANVLTF

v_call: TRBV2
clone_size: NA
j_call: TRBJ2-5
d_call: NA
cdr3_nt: TGTGCCAGCAGTGAGTTGGAGACAGGCCAAGAGACCCAGTACTTC
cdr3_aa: CASSELETGQETQYF

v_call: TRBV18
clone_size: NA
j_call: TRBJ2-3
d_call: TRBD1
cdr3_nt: TGTGCCAGTTTCGGAGGACAGGCCACAGATACGCAGTATTTT
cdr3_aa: CASFGGQATDTQYF

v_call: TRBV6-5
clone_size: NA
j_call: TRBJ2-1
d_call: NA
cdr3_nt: TGTGCCAGCAGTTACATGGGGGCAGGGGGGAATGAGCAGTTCTTC
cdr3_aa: CASSYMGAGGNEQFF

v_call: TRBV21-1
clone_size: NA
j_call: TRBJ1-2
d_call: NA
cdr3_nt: TGTGCCAGCACCCTACCCGTCCCTCGGGGCTACACCTTC
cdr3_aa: CASTLPVPRGYTF

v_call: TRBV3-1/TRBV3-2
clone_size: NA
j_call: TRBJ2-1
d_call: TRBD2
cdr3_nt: TGTGCCAGCAGCCAAGATTTCCTAGCGGGAGCCTATGAGCAGTTCTTC
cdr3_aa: CASSQDFLAGAYEQFF

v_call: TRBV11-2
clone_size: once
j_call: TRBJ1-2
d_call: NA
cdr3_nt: TGTGCCAGCAGCCCACAGGGTTTTCGGAATGGCTACACCTTC
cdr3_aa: CASSPQGFRNGYTF

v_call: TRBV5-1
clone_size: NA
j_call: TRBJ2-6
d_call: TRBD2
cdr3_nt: TGCGCCAGCAGCTTGGTCTCTAGCGGGAGGGAATACTCTGGGGCCAACGTCCTGACTTTC
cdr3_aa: CASSLVSSGREYSGANVLTF

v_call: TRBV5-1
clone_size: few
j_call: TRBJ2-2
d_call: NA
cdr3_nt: TGCGCCAGCAGCCGCGGAGTAGGGGATAACACCGGGGAGCTGTTTTTT
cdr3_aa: CASSRGVGDNTGELFF

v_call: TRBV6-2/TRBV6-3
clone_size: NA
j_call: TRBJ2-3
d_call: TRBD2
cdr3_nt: TGTGCCAGCAGCCCTACCCCTGCGGGGGAGAGCACAGATACGCAGTATTTT
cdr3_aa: CASSPTPAGESTDTQYF

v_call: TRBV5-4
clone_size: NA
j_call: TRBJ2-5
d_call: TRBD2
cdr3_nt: TGTGCCAGCAGTCGGACTAGATTCCAAGAGACCCAGTACTTC
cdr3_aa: CASSRTRFQETQYF

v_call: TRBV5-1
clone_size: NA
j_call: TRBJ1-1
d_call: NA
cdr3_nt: TGCGCCAGCAGCTTGGCCCTCAGTATGAACACTGAAGCTTTCTTT
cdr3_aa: CASSLALSMNTEAFF

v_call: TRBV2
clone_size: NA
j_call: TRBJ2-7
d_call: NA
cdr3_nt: TGTGCCAGCAGTGAAGTATATGGGACATCGACCTACGAGCAGTACTTC
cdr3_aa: CASSEVYGTSTYEQYF

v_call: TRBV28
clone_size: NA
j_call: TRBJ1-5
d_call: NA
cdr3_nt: TGTGCCAGCAGTTTAGGCAGTAGCAATCAGCCCCAGCATTTT
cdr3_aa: CASSLGSSNQPQHF

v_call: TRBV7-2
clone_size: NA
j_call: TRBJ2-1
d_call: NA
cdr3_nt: TGTGCCAGCAGCCTACCCAGGGTTAAGGCCTACAATGAGCAGTTCTTC
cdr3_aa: CASSLPRVKAYNEQFF